A single sample is the source of the 25 T cell receptor beta chains below, sequenced in a study of T cell repertoires in cytomegalovirus infection. TCRdb re-called the reads with MiXCR, one entry per CDR3 protein. The table records about 200,000 distinct CDR3 sequences, 8.5% to 10% of them present only once. The sample consisted of PBMCs. These TCRs come from a human donor in good health (CMV status not recorded). Some clones in this sample may be carry-over from other donors' samples.

This sequence joins TRBV4-2 and TRBJ2-1; TRBD2 aligns across 12 bases. Germline CDR1 is LGHNA and CDR2 is YNFKEQ. The CDR3 spans 20 residues. With 4 bases clipped from V and 0 bases from J, the junction kept 13 bases outside the gene matches. CDR3 in DNA: TGTGCCAGCAGCCCAGGACTAGCGGGAAGAGGCGACGGCTCCTACAATGAGCAGTTCTTC. It is translated as CASSPGLAGRGDGSYNEQFF.

As for this clonotype: No conserved phenylalanine or tryptophan ends this CDR3, so it is likely a read error. The rearrangement joins TRBV27 to TRBJ2-2, with D tentatively TRBD1 (5 bases). This CDR3 comprises 14 residues. Germline V CDR1 and CDR2: MNHEY, SMNVEV (reference sequence). Trimming took off 7 bases at V and 6 bases at J, with 15 bases between the two ends. The CDR3 DNA follows: TGTGCCAGCATGGAGTACAGGCTGGCCGGGGAGCTGTTTGTT. Its translation is CASMEYRLAGELFV.

The rearrangement joins TRBV12-3 or TRBV12-4 to TRBJ1-2, with 7 bases fitting TRBD1. CDR3 length equals 16 residues. The V segment lost 5 bases and the J segment 0 bases; nucleotides outside the gene matches: 9. CDR3 sequence reads: CASSHPGQLSNYGYTF. Here the CDR3 DNA reads TGTGCCAGCAGTCATCCGGGACAGCTTTCTAACTATGGCTACACCTTC.

The chain uses TRBV6-1 and TRBJ2-2, with a weak D call TRBD2 (5 bases). The germline V gene has CDR1 MNHNS and CDR2 SASEGT. V lost 7 bases, J lost 3 bases, and 12 bases lay in between. This CDR3 is 14 amino acids long. CDR3 in DNA: TGTGCCAGCATGGGAGCAATAGACACCGGGGAGCTGTTTTTT. Its translation is CASMGAIDTGELFF.

The rearrangement uses TRBV10-3 and TRBJ2-3; no firm D call. Germline V gene sequence: CDR1 ENHRY, CDR2 SYGVKD. The CDR3 has 15 amino acids. Trimming cost V 7 bases and J 1 base, with 15 bases left between them. The CDR3, as DNA: TGTGCCATCACCCGGTCGCCCGGAGGCACAGATACGCAGTATTTT. This codes for CAITRSPGGTDTQYF.

This clonotype was found many times. This chain joins TRBV4-2 and TRBJ1-3; the D gene is possibly TRBD1 (6 bases). CDR1 LGHNA and CDR2 YNFKEQ come from the germline V gene. The CDR3 sequence is 16 residues long. Trimming took 3 bases from V and 2 from J, leaving 14 bases between them. CDR3 protein: CASSQQPGHTGNTIYF. The CDR3 region has the DNA TGTGCCAGCAGCCAGCAACCGGGACACACTGGAAACACCATATATTTT.

The chain employs TRBV20-1 and TRBJ2-1, with 7 bases identical to TRBD1. CDR3 size: 14 residues. Germline CDR1 reads DFQATT; CDR2 reads SNEGSKA (reference sequence). V dropped 8 bases and J dropped 5; count of bases not matched to a gene: 12. CDR3: CSTIDPRGHNEQFF. The CDR3 bases are TGCAGTACGATCGACCCGAGGGGGCACAATGAGCAGTTCTTC.

This clonotype has at least ten counts. This chain uses TRBV7-2 with TRBJ1-2; D is undetermined. The V end lost 5 bases, the J end lost 1 base, and 17 bases lay between the germline ends. Germline V lookup: CDR1 SGHTA, CDR2 FQGNSA. The CDR3 contains 16 residues. This CDR3 reads CASSRPGNSINYGYTF. The CDR3 nucleotides read TGTGCCAGCAGCCGTCCGGGTAACAGTATTAACTATGGCTACACCTTC.

This clonotype was detected many times. This chain links TRBV6-8 with TRBJ2-1; D not certain. The CDR3 runs 16 residues. Germline CDR1 and CDR2: MNHGY and SAAAGT. Trimming removed 6 bases at V and 7 bases at J, with 22 bases between. DNA for the CDR3: TGTGCCAGCAGGATCGGGCTCCCCGGCGCGGCGAATGAGCAGTTCTTC. This sequence encodes CASRIGLPGAANEQFF.

This clonotype was picked up a small number of times. CDR3 protein: CASSRQDSTDTQYF. For the CDR3, the DNA is TGTGCCAGCAGCAGACAGGATAGCACAGATACGCAGTATTTT. This chain links TRBV28 with TRBJ2-3; TRBD1 is a possible D gene (6 bases). CDR1 MDHEN and CDR2 SYDVKM come from the germline V gene. The V gene lost 6 bases and the J gene lost 0 bases, with 10 bases spanning the gap. There are 14 residues in the CDR3.

This clonotype came up many times. This rearrangement joins TRBV28 to TRBJ2-1; no clear D. In germline, CDR1 is MDHEN, CDR2 SYDVKM. The CDR3 is 14 residues long. V was cut by 10 bases and J by 0 bases, with 13 bases left in between. CDR3 region: CATQDGSSYNEQFF. The CDR3, as DNA: TGTGCCACCCAGGACGGTAGCTCCTACAATGAGCAGTTCTTC.

This clonotype showed up many times. The CDR3: CASSPRDISSTDTQYF. The DNA of the CDR3 is TGTGCCAGCAGCCCCCGGGACATCTCTAGCACAGATACGCAGTATTTT. This sequence joins TRBV7-9 and TRBJ2-3; a weak D match, TRBD1 (6 bases). The V end lost 5 bases, the J end lost 0 bases, and 15 bases lay between the germline ends. CDR3 length: 16 amino acids. Germline lookup yields CDR1 SEHNR and CDR2 FQNEAQ (reference sequence).

This clonotype was observed many times. This chain joins TRBV5-6 and TRBJ2-7; D tentatively reads TRBD1 or TRBD2 (7 bases each). This CDR3 has 17 residues. V was trimmed by 0 bases and J by 3 bases, leaving 19 bases between them. The V gene's germline CDR1 is SGHDT and CDR2 YYEEEE. CDR3 bases: TGTGCCAGCAGCTTGGCCGGGGGGACAGACCTATACTACGAGCAGTACTTC. This encodes CASSLAGGTDLYYEQYF.

This clonotype was seen a few times. The chain employs TRBV28 and TRBJ2-3; 14 bases line up with TRBD2. There are 15 residues in the CDR3. Germline V gives CDR1 MDHEN, CDR2 SYDVKM. Germline trimming cut 6 bases from V and 7 bases from J; bases unmatched to any gene: 6. For the CDR3, the DNA is TGTGCCAGCAGGGGGACTAGCGGGGGTTCTCATACGCAGTATTTT. Translating it yields CASRGTSGGSHTQYF.

This clonotype was counted many times. The rearrangement joins TRBV7-6 to TRBJ2-1, with 11 nucleotides matching TRBD2. The CDR3 extends over 13 amino acids. The germline V gene has CDR1 SGHVS and CDR2 FNYEAQ. V was pared by 5 bases and J by 12 bases, with 6 bases of the junction left unmatched. CDR3 coding DNA: TGTGCCAGCAGCCTGGGGACTAGCGGTGGGCAGTTCTTC. Translated: CASSLGTSGGQFF.

The chain has TRBV4-3 and TRBJ2-3; 8 nucleotides line up with TRBD2. This CDR3 has 17 amino acids. Per the germline V gene, CDR1 is LGHNA and CDR2 is YSLEER. Unmatched junction bases numbered 12, after V lost 3 bases and J lost 4 bases. The chain's CDR3 is CASSQDWAGGHPDTQYF. The CDR3 region has the DNA TGCGCCAGCAGCCAGGATTGGGCGGGAGGTCACCCAGATACGCAGTATTTT.

This clonotype was observed many times. The rearrangement links TRBV7-2 to TRBJ1-3; 9 nucleotides line up with TRBD1. Trimming removed 4 bases from V and 4 bases from J; junction bases left unmatched: 5. Germline V gene sequence: CDR1 SGHTA, CDR2 FQGNSA. There are 15 residues in the CDR3. Here the CDR3 reads CASSSQGAYGNTIYF. The CDR3, as DNA: TGTGCCAGCAGCTCACAGGGGGCGTACGGAAACACCATATATTTT.

This clonotype was picked up many times. The J gene is TRBJ2-1, the V gene TRBV19; maybe TRBD2 (9 bases). Trimming left V 9 bases short and J 0 bases short, with 27 bases between. CDR1 and CDR2 (germline): LNHDA, SQIVND (reference sequence). This CDR3 has 19 amino acids. CDR3 loop: CASRNRGSSGVSSYNEQFF. The CDR3 DNA sequence: TGTGCCAGCCGGAACAGGGGGTCTAGCGGGGTTAGCTCCTACAATGAGCAGTTCTTC.

This sequence joins TRBV6-2 or TRBV6-3 and TRBJ1-4; tentatively, D is TRBD1 (5 bases). This CDR3 comprises 15 residues. Per the germline V gene, CDR1 is MNHEY and CDR2 is SVGEGT. V was trimmed by 2 bases and J by 6 bases, leaving 13 bases between them. CDR3 bases: TGTGCCAGCAGTTACGGGGGAACGAAGGATGAAAAACTGTTTTTT. Its protein product is CASSYGGTKDEKLFF.

The rearrangement links TRBV28 to TRBJ2-1; 8 positions match TRBD1. The CDR3 has 13 amino acids. Germline CDR1 and CDR2: MDHEN and SYDVKM. With V trimmed by 6 bases and J by 10 bases, 8 bases remained unmatched. The CDR3 DNA follows: TGTGCCAGCAGCAAGACAGGGGAGAACGAGCAGTTCTTC. Translated, it gives CASSKTGENEQFF.

This clonotype has only a few counts. V is TRBV20-1 and J is TRBJ2-7; TRBD1 agrees at 7 bases. V gave up 2 bases and J gave up 3 bases; unmatched junction bases: 10. The CDR3 runs 15 residues. From germline, CDR1 is DFQATT and CDR2 SNEGSKA (reference sequence). CDR3 nucleotide sequence: TGCAGTGCTAGACCATCGACAGGGACCCTCTACGAGCAGTACTTC. Translation: CSARPSTGTLYEQYF.

This clonotype has ten or more counts. The V gene is TRBV7-3, the J gene TRBJ2-2, with 10 nucleotides matching TRBD1. The CDR3 has 18 residues. The J segment lost 4 bases and the V segment lost 5 bases, leaving 13 bases of the junction unmatched. Looked up from germline, CDR1 is SGHTA and CDR2 is FQGTGA. In nucleotides, the CDR3 is TGTGCCAGCAGCGACCTTCGACAGGGGGCGGGTGCCACCGGGGAGCTGTTTTTT. It is translated as CASSDLRQGAGATGELFF.

This clonotype has a count of ten or more. This chain joins TRBV12-3 or TRBV12-4 and TRBJ2-5; D perhaps matches TRBD1 (6 bases). This CDR3 comprises 15 residues. Trimming shortened V by 4 bases and J by 4 bases, and 16 bases separated the two germline ends. CDR3 sequence reads: CASSWDTGSGETQYF. In DNA, the CDR3 is TGTGCCAGCAGTTGGGACACAGGGTCTGGAGAGACCCAGTACTTC.

This clonotype was detected many times. This chain connects TRBV7-9 to TRBJ2-7; D possibly corresponds to TRBD1 (6 bases). Germline V gene sequence: CDR1 SEHNR, CDR2 FQNEAQ (reference sequence). The CDR3 length is 13 residues. Trimming took 6 bases from V and 1 from J, leaving 10 bases between them. The DNA of the CDR3 is TGTGCCAGCAGGGACAGTCTATCCTACGAGCAGTACTTC. It specifies CASRDSLSYEQYF. Complete variable domain (other parts from reference TRBV7-9 and TRBJ2-7): DTGVSQNPRHKITKRGQNVTFRCDPISEHNRLYWYRQTLGQGPEFLTYFQNEAQLEKSRLLSDRFSAERPKGSFSTLEIQRTEQGDSAMYLCASRDSLSYEQYFGPGTRLTVT.

This clonotype showed up many times. The CDR3 DNA is TGTGCCAGTAGTACAACTGGGGCAGGCGAGCAGTACTTC. It specifies CASSTTGAGEQYF. The chain carries TRBV19 and TRBJ2-7; possibly TRBD1 for D (5 bases). CDR3 length: 13 amino acids. Germline CDR1 reads LNHDA; CDR2 reads SQIVND (reference sequence). Trimming pared 4 bases from V and 6 bases from J, leaving 13 bases between.